In this sample, the clone carrying this T cell receptor (beta chain) turned up many times. Its antigen is not known. The data derive from a study of identical twins. Study conclusions and caveats: Part of the zero-insertion signal could reflect confounding by invariant MAIT and iNKT cells. Low generation-probability sequences were in excess among twin-shared out-of-frame alpha sequences. Out-of-frame beta chain sequences displayed weaker excess sharing between twins.

The germline gives CDR1 SQVTM, CDR2 ANQGSEA. V lost 0 bases and J lost 5, with 7 bases in between. The CDR3 contains 12 residues. Each cDNA held unique molecular identifiers, and template switching gave it a universal primer site. MiXCR was run by TCRdb on the 5' RACE reads, yielding one entry per CDR3 protein. The sample contains about 220,000 distinct CDR3 sequences, approximately 7.9% of which appear only once. In addition, the sample was reused for a study of yellow fever vaccine responses in identical twins.

The gene calls are TRBV29-1 and TRBJ2-5; perhaps TRBD1 as D (6 bases). The sequence was obtained from a woman under 30 in good health. Sequencing used CD8+ T cells sorted from blood. The CDR3 loop is CSVEDRGETQYF. DNA of the CDR3: TGCAGCGTTGAAGACAGGGGCGAGACCCAGTACTTC.